The 26 T cell receptor beta chains in this list originate from one sample, sequenced in a study of cytomegalovirus exposure and HLA in healthy donors. PCR was performed using 60 Vbeta and 13 Jbeta primers. The data were produced by immunoSEQ multiplex PCR, yet TCRdb's version contains in-frame clones alone and is incomplete. The table includes 150,000 to 200,000 clones, about 80% detected once. The specimen was PBMCs. Receptor source: a man younger than 30 in good health and CMV-seronegative.

The chain employs TRBV9 and TRBJ2-5; 9 bases are a match to TRBD1. The end of the DNA is better explained by TRBJ2-7, so the J call may be wrong. Germline values: CDR1 SGDLS, CDR2 YYNGEE. This CDR3 comprises 14 residues. The CDR3 reads CASSSRQGVDEQYF. The CDR3 DNA sequence: TGTGCCAGCAGCTCACGACAGGGGGTCGACGAGCAGTACTTC.

V gene TRBV2 combines with J gene TRBJ2-4; 7 nucleotides line up with TRBD2. CDR1 SNHLY and CDR2 FYNNEI come from the germline V gene. CDR3 length equals 12 residues. Trimming cost V 8 bases and J 4 bases; bases outside gene matches: 2. The CDR3, as DNA: TGTGCCAGCCGGGAGGTAAAAAACATTCAGTACTTC. This gives the protein CASREVKNIQYF.

In the case of this clone: The sample carries other DNA sequences with the same CDR3. The chain carries TRBV25-1 and TRBJ2-2, with TRBD2 matching 11 bases. The CDR3 totals 14 residues. V was pared by 5 bases and J by 4 bases, with 0 bases of the junction left unmatched. From germline, CDR1 is MGHDK and CDR2 SYGVNS. The DNA for the CDR3 is TGTGCCAGCAGTCTAGCGGGAGGCACCGGGGAGCTGTTTTTT. As protein: CASSLAGGTGELFF. Full variable domain (missing parts from reference TRBV25-1 and TRBJ2-2): EADIYQTPRYLVIGTGKKITLECSQTMGHDKMYWYQQDPGMELHLIHYSYGVNSTEKGDLSSESTVSRIRTEHFPLTLESARPSHTSQYLCASSLAGGTGELFFGEGSRLTVL.

The V gene is TRBV6-5, the J gene TRBJ1-2; the D is unclear. The CDR3 is 13 residues long. Germline assignment: CDR1 MNHEY and CDR2 SVGAGI. V was pared by 0 bases and J by 4 bases, with 6 bases between. CDR3 protein: CASSYSGSYGYTF. CDR3 sequence (DNA): TGTGCCAGCAGTTACTCTGGGAGCTATGGCTACACCTTC.

The chain joins TRBV7-8 to TRBJ2-2; D not certain. The V end was cut by 5 bases, the J end by 8 bases, with 15 bases between. The CDR3 totals 14 residues. CDR1 and CDR2 from the germline V gene are SGHVS and FQNEAQ. CDR3 residues: CASSQRLPLGELFF. CDR3 DNA: TGTGCCAGCAGCCAACGACTTCCATTAGGGGAGCTGTTTTTT.

V usage is TRBV18 and J usage is TRBJ1-4; 12 nucleotides line up with TRBD1. From germline, CDR1 is KGHSH and CDR2 LQKENI. The CDR3 covers 15 residues. V trimming: 2 bases; J trimming: 7 bases; junction bases outside the gene matches: 2. CDR3 bases: TGTGCCAGCTCACCAGGGGGACAGGGGGCTGAAAAACTGTTTTTT. It encodes CASSPGGQGAEKLFF.

The rearrangement links TRBV5-1 to TRBJ2-7, with a tentative D call TRBD1 (6 bases). The V end was cut by 7 bases, the J end by 0 bases, with 23 bases between. From germline, CDR1 is SGHRS and CDR2 YFSETQ. CDR3 length: 17 residues. Here the CDR3 DNA reads TGCGCCAGCTCACGTCGCAGGGGTCCCTTTAACTCCTACGAGCAGTACTTC. Its translation is CASSRRRGPFNSYEQYF.

The rearrangement links TRBV7-2 to TRBJ2-1; TRBD1 agrees at 7 bases. From germline, CDR1 is SGHTA and CDR2 FQGNSA. Losses at the gene ends were 5 bases for V and 6 bases for J; bases not matched to a gene: 10. The CDR3 sequence is 15 residues long. The CDR3 spells CASSHGQVNGNEQFF. The CDR3, as DNA: TGTGCCAGCAGCCACGGACAGGTTAATGGCAATGAGCAGTTCTTC. The full variable domain, in which reference TRBV7-2 and TRBJ2-1 provide the parts outside the CDR3, is GAGVSQSPSNKVTEKGKDVELRCDPISGHTALYWYRQSLGQGLEFLIYFQGNSAPDKSGLPSDRFSAERTGGSVSTLTIQRTQQEDSAVYLCASSHGQVNGNEQFFGPGTRLTVL.

The chain couples TRBV30 to TRBJ2-7; possibly TRBD1 for D (6 bases). V lost 0 bases to trimming and J lost 6 bases, with 9 bases between them. The CDR3 has 12 amino acids. Germline V gene lookup returns CDR1 GTSNPN and CDR2 SVGIG (reference sequence). In nucleotides, the CDR3 is TGTGCCTGGAGTGTAGGGGGTTGCGAGCAGTACTTC. It encodes CAWSVGGCEQYF.

This chain connects TRBV4-3 to TRBJ2-3; D perhaps matches TRBD2 (5 bases). The CDR3 is made up of 17 amino acids. Trimming stripped 0 bases from V and 1 base from J, with 14 bases between. Germline V gene lookup returns CDR1 LGHNA and CDR2 YSLEER. CDR3 bases: TGCGCCAGCAGCCAAGATGGAGGAGGTTCGGGCACAGATACGCAGTATTTT. Translation: CASSQDGGGSGTDTQYF.

This clone was picked up a small number of times. This chain uses TRBV15 with TRBJ1-1, with a tentative D call TRBD1 (5 bases). Between the trimmed V and J ends, which lost 3 bases and 6 bases, there was a span of 11 bases. Germline CDR1 is LNHNV and CDR2 is YYDKDF (reference sequence). CDR3 size: 13 residues. CDR3 sequence (DNA): TGTGCCACCAGCAGGGGTGTAGGGGCTGAAGCTTTCTTT. Protein sequence: CATSRGVGAEAFF.

This clone was picked up a small number of times. CDR3 DNA sequence: TGCGCCAGCAGTGATAATGGCGGCTCCTATTGGGACGAGCAGTACTTC. Encoded protein: CASSDNGGSYWDEQYF. This rearrangement joins TRBV10-2 to TRBJ2-7, with D uncertain. With 3 bases removed from V and 5 bases from J, the gap between germline ends came to 20 bases. In germline, CDR1 is WSHSY, CDR2 SAAADI. This CDR3 is built from 16 residues.

This chain uses TRBV27 with TRBJ1-2, with a tentative D call TRBD1 (5 bases). The length of the CDR3 is 12 residues. CDR1 MNHEY and CDR2 SMNVEV come from the germline V gene (reference sequence). The V gene lost 4 bases and the J gene lost 5 bases, with 8 bases spanning the gap. For the CDR3, the DNA is TGTGCCAGCAGTTCGCAGGGATATGGCTACACCTTC. This sequence encodes CASSSQGYGYTF.

CDR3 amino acids: CASSLRDKNTEAFF. In nucleotides, the CDR3 is TGTGCCAGTAGCCTCCGGGACAAAAACACTGAAGCTTTCTTT. V usage is TRBV19 and J usage is TRBJ1-1; D is possibly TRBD1 (6 bases). The V end was cut by 6 bases, the J end by 2 bases, with 13 bases between. This CDR3 contains 14 residues. Per germline, CDR1 LNHDA and CDR2 SQIVND (reference sequence).

The CDR3 coding sequence is TGTGCCAGCAGCCCCCACGGGACTAGCGGGGGGGCTAAAGATACGCAGTATTTT. This encodes CASSPHGTSGGAKDTQYF. The rearrangement links TRBV4-2 to TRBJ2-3; 16 bases are shared with TRBD2. Germline CDR1 LGHNA, CDR2 YNFKEQ. The CDR3 loop spans 18 amino acids. Unmatched junction bases numbered 9, after V lost 4 bases and J lost 5 bases.

V usage is TRBV6-5 and J usage is TRBJ2-2; D is unresolved. V was shortened by 2 bases and J by 4 bases, with 8 bases between the two germline ends. CDR1 and CDR2 from the germline V gene are MNHEY and SVGAGI. CDR3 length: 14 amino acids. This CDR3 reads CASSYGFATGELFF. The DNA for the CDR3 is TGTGCCAGCAGTTACGGCTTCGCCACCGGGGAGCTGTTTTTT.

This clone was found a few times. V is TRBV9 and J is TRBJ2-1; maybe TRBD1 (6 bases). Germline V gene lookup returns CDR1 SGDLS and CDR2 YYNGEE. There are 16 residues in the CDR3. Trimming stripped 4 bases from V and 4 bases from J, with 18 bases between. The CDR3 spells CASSTDTGTKYNEQFF. DNA for the CDR3: TGTGCCAGCAGCACGGACACCGGGACAAAATACAATGAGCAGTTCTTC.

V usage is TRBV19 and J usage is TRBJ1-5, with a possible D match to TRBD1 (6 bases). The CDR3 has 14 residues. The germline V gene has CDR1 LNHDA and CDR2 SQIVND (reference sequence). With 1 base removed from V and 6 bases from J, the gap between germline ends came to 10 bases. For the CDR3, the DNA is TGTGCCAGTAGTATAGTAGGGGGGGGTCAGCCCCAGCATTTT. Residues: CASSIVGGGQPQHF.

The J gene is TRBJ2-5, the V gene TRBV7-2; a possible D gene is TRBD2 (6 bases). Trimming removed 6 bases at V and 2 bases at J, with 16 bases between. Germline CDR1 is SGHTA and CDR2 is FQGNSA. This CDR3 contains 15 residues. CDR3 nucleotides: TGTGCCAGCAGGGGGGGACGGACCCGACAAGAGACCCAGTACTTC. Amino acid sequence: CASRGGRTRQETQYF.

The chain joins TRBV10-3 to TRBJ2-5, with D unclear. The J call may be mistaken, given a closer DNA end match to TRBJ2-7. This CDR3 spans 12 amino acids. Germline CDR1 reads ENHRY; CDR2 reads SYGVKD. The chain's CDR3 is CAISEVAYEQYF. The CDR3 bases are TGTGCCATCAGTGAGGTCGCCTACGAGCAGTACTTC.

The chain combines TRBV18 with TRBJ1-4, with D possibly matching TRBD1 (6 bases). Trimming took off 4 bases at V and 3 bases at J, with 12 bases between the two ends. The CDR3 loop spans 15 amino acids. The germline V gene encodes CDR1 KGHSH and CDR2 LQKENI. The chain's CDR3 is CASSLNRAPNEKLFF. As DNA, the CDR3 is TGTGCCAGCTCACTGAACAGGGCCCCTAATGAAAAACTGTTTTTT.

This chain uses TRBV5-8 with TRBJ2-5, with D tentatively TRBD1 (5 bases). CDR1 is SGHTS, CDR2 YDEGEE, per germline. V was clipped by 3 bases and J by 7 bases, with 13 bases between them. The CDR3 extends over 13 amino acids. Here the CDR3 DNA reads TGTGCCAGCAGCTCGGACAAGCCGGGGACCCAGTACTTC. Its translation: CASSSDKPGTQYF.

The gene calls are TRBV9 and TRBJ2-5, with D maybe TRBD2 (5 bases). This CDR3 is 14 amino acids long. With 0 bases removed from V and 4 bases from J, the gap between germline ends came to 10 bases. The germline V gene encodes CDR1 SGDLS and CDR2 YYNGEE. The CDR3 DNA follows: TGTGCCAGCAGCGTAGCCCGGGGTGGAGAGACCCAGTACTTC. This sequence encodes CASSVARGGETQYF.

This chain uses TRBV6-6 with TRBJ1-2; D not certain. This CDR3 contains 15 residues. The germline V gene encodes CDR1 MNHNY and CDR2 SVGAGI (reference sequence). Trimming stripped 2 bases from V and 3 bases from J, with 13 bases between. The CDR3 sequence is CASSYPQQAHYGYTF. The CDR3 DNA sequence: TGTGCCAGCAGTTACCCACAGCAGGCGCACTATGGCTACACCTTC.

This sequence joins TRBV7-9 and TRBJ1-4; 7 bases match TRBD1. V shed 5 bases, J shed 3 bases, and the junction held 6 bases outside the gene matches. The CDR3 has 15 amino acids. Germline V CDR1 and CDR2: SEHNR, FQNEAQ (reference sequence). CDR3 amino acids: CASSASGGPNEKLFF. CDR3 in DNA: TGTGCCAGCAGCGCCTCAGGGGGACCTAATGAAAAACTGTTTTTT.

V and J are TRBV2 and TRBJ2-5, with D possibly TRBD2 on 6 matching bases. The V and J ends lost 4 bases and 2 bases respectively, with 14 bases between them. The germline CDR1 and CDR2 sequences are SNHLY and FYNNEI. There are 15 residues in the CDR3. CDR3 sequence: CASSGLRGRQETQYF. In DNA form, the CDR3 reads TGTGCCAGCAGTGGTTTGCGGGGCCGACAAGAGACCCAGTACTTC.